The 10 T cell receptor beta chains reported below all come from one sample, sequenced in a study of identical twins. Using its own MiXCR run on the 5' RACE reads, TCRdb lists one record per CDR3 protein. Here the sample spans 450,000 or so distinct CDR3 sequences, approximately 15% being singletons. These data also formed part of another study, on yellow fever vaccine responses in identical twins.

Sequenced material: CD4+ T cells sorted from blood. The receptors stem from a woman in her late teens or twenties in good health.

The rearrangement joins TRBV20-1 to TRBJ2-1, with TRBD1 as a possible D gene (5 bases). The CDR3 consists of 16 residues. Trimming cost V 3 bases and J 4 bases, with 19 bases left between them. Germline V gene lookup returns CDR1 DFQATT and CDR2 SNEGSKA (reference sequence). The DNA for the CDR3 is TGCAGTGCTAGCGTATCTCTAGGGGTTTTGTACAATGAGCAGTTCTTC. Its translation: CSASVSLGVLYNEQFF.

The CDR3 region is CASSLPSRGGSTDTQYF. CDR3 nucleotide sequence: TGTGCCAGCAGCTTACCCAGCCGGGGGGGGAGCACAGATACGCAGTATTTT. This chain joins TRBV11-2 and TRBJ2-3; 8 bases fit TRBD2. This CDR3 has 17 amino acids. Germline CDR1 is SGHAT and CDR2 is FQNNGV. V lost 2 bases, J lost 0 bases, and 7 bases stayed unmatched.

This clonotype has more than one count but fewer than ten. The chain recombines TRBV10-3 with TRBJ2-3; no definite D call. Germline CDR1 ENHRY, CDR2 SYGVKD. The CDR3 consists of 14 residues. V lost 6 bases and J 0 bases, leaving 10 bases between the germline ends. The CDR3 loop is CAIREALSTDTQYF. The CDR3 coding sequence is TGTGCCATCAGGGAAGCGCTGAGCACAGATACGCAGTATTTT.

The V and J genes are TRBV20-1 and TRBJ2-7; no clear D gene. Germline assignment: CDR1 DFQATT and CDR2 SNEGSKA (reference sequence). V was shortened by 6 bases and J by 2 bases, with 14 bases between the two germline ends. There are 13 residues in the CDR3. The CDR3 loop reads CSARYPQAYEQYF. CDR3 bases: TGCAGTGCCCGATACCCTCAGGCCTACGAGCAGTACTTC.

This clonotype was seen repeatedly, ten times or more. The J gene is TRBJ2-7, the V gene TRBV12-3 or TRBV12-4, with a tentative D call TRBD1 (6 bases). The CDR3 spans 14 residues. The V end was cut by 5 bases, the J end by 4 bases, with 15 bases between. In nucleotides, the CDR3 is TGTGCCAGCAGTACGGGGACACAAGCTTACGAGCAGTACTTC. Protein product: CASSTGTQAYEQYF.

This clonotype was seen at least ten times. V gene TRBV4-1 combines with J gene TRBJ2-7; no clear D gene. V was cut by 4 bases and J by 0 bases, with 19 bases left in between. CDR3 length: 17 amino acids. Germline CDR1 reads MGHRA; CDR2 reads YSYEKL. CDR3 residues: CASSLPREPVSSYEQYF. CDR3 in DNA: TGCGCCAGCAGCCTCCCTAGGGAACCAGTAAGCTCCTACGAGCAGTACTTC.

V is TRBV5-1 and J is TRBJ2-5; 12 bases map to TRBD2. Losses at the gene ends were 4 bases for V and 2 bases for J; bases not matched to a gene: 3. The CDR3 loop spans 15 amino acids. From germline, CDR1 is SGHRS and CDR2 YFSETQ. CDR3 sequence reads: CASSILAGGQETQYF. Written as DNA, the CDR3 is TGCGCCAGCAGCATACTAGCGGGGGGACAAGAGACCCAGTACTTC. The full variable domain, in which reference TRBV5-1 and TRBJ2-5 provide the parts outside the CDR3, is KAGVTQTPRYLIKTRGQQVTLSCSPISGHRSVSWYQQTPGQGLQFLFEYFSETQRNKGNFPGRFSGRQFSNSRSEMNVSTLELGDSALYLCASSILAGGQETQYFGPGTRLLVL.

This clonotype was seen a few times. The CDR3 is CASSEGPPVDTQYF. As DNA, the CDR3 is TGTGCCAGCAGTGAAGGGCCCCCTGTTGATACGCAGTATTTT. The V call is TRBV25-1, the J call TRBJ2-3, with D hard to call. Germline CDR1 is MGHDK and CDR2 is SYGVNS. V was trimmed by 2 bases and J by 6 bases, leaving 12 bases between them. This CDR3 is 14 amino acids long.

The gene calls are TRBV12-3 or TRBV12-4 and TRBJ2-3; 10 bases are shared with TRBD1. J lost 1 base, V lost 5 bases, and 9 bases had no gene match. This CDR3 spans 17 amino acids. The CDR3 spells CASSRHRQGAGTDTQYF. CDR3 coding DNA: TGTGCCAGCAGTCGCCACCGACAGGGGGCTGGCACAGATACGCAGTATTTT.

The chain couples TRBV25-1 to TRBJ2-1, with TRBD2 matching 12 bases. Germline V CDR1 and CDR2: MGHDK, SYGVNS. The CDR3 covers 13 residues. Trimming cost V 4 bases and J 12 bases; bases outside gene matches: 4. The DNA for the CDR3 is TGTGCCAGCAGTGGCGGGACTAGCGGGTGGCAGTTCTTC. Protein: CASSGGTSGWQFF.